The rows below give T cell receptor beta chains drawn from one sample of a study of blood T cell repertoires in COVID-19. The repertoire was sequenced with immunoSEQ multiplex PCR; TCRdb's copy has only in-frame clones and lacks some. The sample lists 250,000 or so clones, about 91% occurring once. The sequenced sample was PBMCs or T cells enriched from blood (not recorded which). Receptors originate from a woman between 40 and 50 years old with acute COVID-19. Both conserved end residues are part of each CDR3. A D gene is named only where the DNA matches it firmly. Where a row states a size, it is once, few, many or the class of an expanded clone; other rows omit it.

j_call | d_call | clone_size | v_call | cdr3_nt | cdr3_aa
TRBJ2-2 | . | few | TRBV7-6 | TGTGCCAGCAGCTTAGGGGCTGGAGGCGGGGAGCTGTTTTTT | CASSLGAGGGELFF
TRBJ2-5 | . | . | TRBV18 | TGTGCCAGCCCAAGATCGACCGGGAACCAAGAGACCCAGTACTTC | CASPRSTGNQETQYF
TRBJ1-3 | . | . | TRBV12-5 | TGTGCTAGTGGTTTGGCAGGGGCACTAAGCTCTGGAAACACCATATATTTT | CASGLAGALSSGNTIYF
TRBJ2-3 | . | . | TRBV7-7 | TGTGCCAGCAGCTTAGTGGCCGGGGGTCAGACGCAGTATTTT | CASSLVAGGQTQYF
TRBJ1-2 | . | . | TRBV7-2 | TGTGCCAGCAGCCAAAGCAGGGGAGAAGGTTATGGCTACACCTTC | CASSQSRGEGYGYTF
TRBJ1-5 | TRBD1 | . | TRBV19 | TGTGCCAGTAGTTCGCGGACAGGGTCGGCTTTAGGTGGCCAGCCCCAGCATTTT | CASSSRTGSALGGQPQHF
TRBJ2-7 | TRBD1 | once | TRBV6-2/TRBV6-3 | TGTGCCAGCAGTCCCCCGGGACAGGGGGCGTACGAGCAGTACTTC | CASSPPGQGAYEQYF
TRBJ1-2 | . | . | TRBV9 | TGTGCCAGCAAGATCTCTCAGGAAGGTGGCTACACCTTC | CASKISQEGGYTF
TRBJ2-3 | . | few | TRBV24-1 | TGTGCCACCAGGAGCAGAGGGGACAACACAGATACGCAGTATTTT | CATRSRGDNTDTQYF
TRBJ2-7 | . | . | TRBV7-9 | TGTGCCAGCAGCTTCGGGTCATACGAGCAGTACTTC | CASSFGSYEQYF
TRBJ2-3 | . | . | TRBV18 | TGTGCCAGCTCACCTTCCCTTAACACAGATACGCAGTATTTT | CASSPSLNTDTQYF
TRBJ2-1 | . | . | TRBV18 | TGTGCCAGCTCCCAAATGCTACCGACGGAGGGATATGAGCAGTTCTTC | CASSQMLPTEGYEQFF
TRBJ2-1 | TRBD2 | . | TRBV30 | TGTGCCTGGAGTGGAGGGCTAGCGGATCTGGGCAATGAGCAGTTCTTC | CAWSGGLADLGNEQFF
TRBJ2-2 | TRBD1 | once | TRBV19 | TGTGCCAGTAGTAACAGGGGCTCTTACACCGGGGAGCTGTTTTTT | CASSNRGSYTGELFF
TRBJ1-1 | . | . | TRBV7-2 | TGTGCCAGCAGCGAAGGGGTTCGGCCGAACACTGAAGCTTTCTTT | CASSEGVRPNTEAFF
TRBJ1-2 | . | . | TRBV25-1 | TGTGCCAGCAGTGAATTCCCAGGGGCGGCTGGCTACACCTTC | CASSEFPGAAGYTF
TRBJ2-7 | TRBD2 | once | TRBV4-3 | TGCGCCAGCAGCCAAGGGGTAATCGCGGGGGGCTACGAGCAGTACTTC | CASSQGVIAGGYEQYF
TRBJ2-1 | TRBD2 | . | TRBV9 | TGTGCCAGCAGCGGGGGGGGACTAGCGGCCACCAGCTCCTACAATGAGCAGTTCTTC | CASSGGGLAATSSYNEQFF
TRBJ2-7 | TRBD2 | . | TRBV5-4 | TGTGCCAGCAGCTCCCAACTAGCGGGGGGGAAACCCTACGAGCAGTACTTC | CASSSQLAGGKPYEQYF
TRBJ1-1 | TRBD1 | . | TRBV11-2 | TGTGCCAGCAGAGACCGGGACAGGGGGCGGAACGCTGAAGCTTTCTTT | CASRDRDRGRNAEAFF
TRBJ2-6 | . | . | TRBV7-5 | TGTGCCAGAAGCGAGAGCCCAACCCACTCTGGGGCCAACGTCCTGACTTTC | CARSESPTHSGANVLTF
TRBJ2-1 | . | . | TRBV18 | TGTGCCAGCTCACCATATGGAGGGAGCTCATACAATGAGCAGTTCTTC | CASSPYGGSSYNEQFF
TRBJ2-5 | . | . | TRBV5-1 | TGCGCCAGCAATGGGATGCGGGCAGGCCAAGAGACCCAGTACTTC | CASNGMRAGQETQYF
TRBJ1-4 | . | . | TRBV30 | TGTGCCTGGAGTGTAAAGGGGTCTGAAAAACTGTTTTTT | CAWSVKGSEKLFF
TRBJ1-1 | . | . | TRBV7-2 | TGTGCCAGCAGCTTAGCGCATAAGGGAGGCCGAACTGAAGCTTTCTTT | CASSLAHKGGRTEAFF
TRBJ2-2 | . | . | TRBV13 | TGTGCCAGCAGCCGCCCCTTGGACAGAAACACCGGGGAGCTGTTTTTT | CASSRPLDRNTGELFF
TRBJ1-2 | . | . | TRBV18 | TGTGCCAGCTCACCACTAGGGGACTATGGCTACACCTTC | CASSPLGDYGYTF
TRBJ1-5 | . | . | TRBV19 | TGTGCCAGTAGCCCTCTTCCCCGGGGCAATCAGCCCCAGCATTTT | CASSPLPRGNQPQHF
TRBJ2-7 | TRBD1 | . | TRBV27 | TGTGCCAGCGGGGGACAGGGGGCGGGAGAATACGAGCAGTACTTC | CASGGQGAGEYEQYF
TRBJ2-7 | TRBD2 | . | TRBV4-3 | TGCGCCAGCAGCCAGAACCCCACCCCGGGACTAGCGGGGGGCGAGCAGTACTTC | CASSQNPTPGLAGGEQYF
TRBJ2-1 | TRBD1 | . | TRBV6-5 | TGTGCCAGCAGTTACCGGAAACAGGGGGAGCAGTTCTTC | CASSYRKQGEQFF
TRBJ1-2 | . | . | TRBV11-3 | TGTGCCAGCAGCTTAGGTACACGCCGAAACTATGGCTACACCTTC | CASSLGTRRNYGYTF
TRBJ1-1 | . | . | TRBV6-1 | TGTGCCAGCAGTGAACGAGGGTCATATAAGGGCACTGAAGCTTTCTTT | CASSERGSYKGTEAFF
TRBJ2-5 | TRBD1 | . | TRBV4-1 | TGCGCCAGCAGCCAAGTCGGGACAGCTAAAGAGACCCAGTACTTC | CASSQVGTAKETQYF
TRBJ2-1 | . | . | TRBV5-1 | TGCGCCAGCAGCTTGGCCCTCAATGAGCAGTTCTTC | CASSLALNEQFF
TRBJ2-7 | TRBD2 | . | TRBV2 | TGTGCCAGCAGTGAAAGACTAGCTTACGAGCAGTACTTC | CASSERLAYEQYF
TRBJ2-5 | . | . | TRBV3-1/TRBV3-2 | TGTGCCAGCAGCCAAGAGCCCATGAGGACCCAGTACTTC | CASSQEPMRTQYF
TRBJ1-3 | . | . | TRBV4-1 | TGCGCCAGCAGCCAAGATTCGAGGGGGAACAGAAACACCATATATTTT | CASSQDSRGNRNTIYF
TRBJ1-6 | . | . | TRBV5-1 | TGCGCCAGCAGCTTGACAGGGAGCTCCTATAATTCACCCCTCCACTTT | CASSLTGSSYNSPLHF
TRBJ2-5 | . | . | TRBV5-4 | TGTGCCAGCAGCTTGGCCGGTCAACAGATCCAAGAGACCCAGTACTTC | CASSLAGQQIQETQYF
TRBJ1-1 | . | . | TRBV7-9 | TGTGCCAGCAGCCCGCGGGGAGGGAGCACTGAAGCTTTCTTT | CASSPRGGSTEAFF
TRBJ2-5 | TRBD2 | . | TRBV19 | TGTGCCAGTAGTGCCGGGACTAGCGGGAGACTAGAGACCCAGTACTTC | CASSAGTSGRLETQYF
TRBJ1-4 | . | . | TRBV9 | TGTGCCAGCAGCGAGACAGTGGGGATTGCAACTAATGAAAAACTGTTTTTT | CASSETVGIATNEKLFF